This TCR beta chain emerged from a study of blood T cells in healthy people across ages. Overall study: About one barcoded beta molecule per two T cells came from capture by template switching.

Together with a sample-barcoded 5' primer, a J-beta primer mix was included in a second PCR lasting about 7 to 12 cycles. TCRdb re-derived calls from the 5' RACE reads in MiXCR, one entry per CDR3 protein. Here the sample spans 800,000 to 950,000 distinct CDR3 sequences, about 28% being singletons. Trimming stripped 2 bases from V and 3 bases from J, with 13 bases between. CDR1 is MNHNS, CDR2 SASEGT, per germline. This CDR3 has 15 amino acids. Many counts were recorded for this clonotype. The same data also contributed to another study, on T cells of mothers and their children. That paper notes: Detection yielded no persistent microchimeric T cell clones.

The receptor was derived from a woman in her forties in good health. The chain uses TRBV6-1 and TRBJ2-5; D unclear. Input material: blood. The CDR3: CASSESLGNKETQYF. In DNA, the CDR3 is TGTGCCAGCAGTGAAAGCTTAGGGAATAAAGAGACCCAGTACTTC.